Listed below are T cell receptor beta chains from one sample, sequenced in a study of T cell responses to AZD1222 COVID-19 vaccine. Libraries were prepared by immunoSEQ multiplex PCR; TCRdb keeps only in-frame clonotypes and omits some of them. This sample carries some 150,000 clones, around 93% of them seen once, and the ten largest clones take under 10%. The specimen was peripheral blood, collected on day 0 of AZD1222 vaccination. All receptors come from an adult in good health. CDR3s include the opening cysteine and the closing phenylalanine or tryptophan. The order of the fields is D gene, clone size, J gene, V gene, CDR3 protein. The D gene is left open where the match is weak. The listing skips clone size in some rows; elsewhere it reads once, few, many or a size class.

d_gene: NA; abundance: once; j_gene: TRBJ1-3; v_gene: TRBV3-1/TRBV3-2; CDR3aa: CASSPGTDRNTIYF
d_gene: NA; abundance: once; j_gene: TRBJ1-4; v_gene: TRBV6-5; CDR3aa: CASSYSGRNEKLFF
d_gene: NA; abundance: few; j_gene: TRBJ2-2; v_gene: TRBV12-3/TRBV12-4; CDR3aa: CASRGQNTGELFF
d_gene: TRBD1; abundance: few; j_gene: TRBJ1-6; v_gene: TRBV9; CDR3aa: CASSVGQYNSPLHF
d_gene: TRBD1; abundance: NA; j_gene: TRBJ2-7; v_gene: TRBV28; CDR3aa: CASSSTGGLSYEQYF
d_gene: NA; abundance: NA; j_gene: TRBJ2-7; v_gene: TRBV4-1; CDR3aa: CASSQGRVYEQYF
d_gene: NA; abundance: NA; j_gene: TRBJ1-1; v_gene: TRBV28; CDR3aa: CASSLLGGTEAFF
d_gene: TRBD1; abundance: NA; j_gene: TRBJ2-2; v_gene: TRBV19; CDR3aa: CASSRTGYTGELFF
d_gene: NA; abundance: NA; j_gene: TRBJ1-2; v_gene: TRBV12-3/TRBV12-4; CDR3aa: CASSDAAGYTF
d_gene: TRBD1; abundance: NA; j_gene: TRBJ2-2; v_gene: TRBV18; CDR3aa: CASSPPGQGAPNTGELFF
d_gene: NA; abundance: NA; j_gene: TRBJ2-5; v_gene: TRBV24-1; CDR3aa: CATSVGRGPSQETQYF
d_gene: TRBD2; abundance: NA; j_gene: TRBJ2-1; v_gene: TRBV11-3; CDR3aa: CASSNQASGGAANEQFF
d_gene: NA; abundance: NA; j_gene: TRBJ2-7; v_gene: TRBV30; CDR3aa: CAWGTSEYEQYF
d_gene: NA; abundance: NA; j_gene: TRBJ1-4; v_gene: TRBV7-8; CDR3aa: CASSLDARLFF
d_gene: TRBD1; abundance: NA; j_gene: TRBJ1-5; v_gene: TRBV28; CDR3aa: CAIRQGINQPQHF
d_gene: NA; abundance: NA; j_gene: TRBJ2-7; v_gene: TRBV6-5; CDR3aa: CASSYSISYEQYF
d_gene: TRBD1; abundance: NA; j_gene: TRBJ2-1; v_gene: TRBV7-3; CDR3aa: CASSLTPRKGGLYNEQFF
d_gene: NA; abundance: NA; j_gene: TRBJ1-5; v_gene: TRBV21-1; CDR3aa: CASNRLDQPQHF
d_gene: TRBD1; abundance: NA; j_gene: TRBJ1-1; v_gene: TRBV19; CDR3aa: CASSMGTGPTEAFF
d_gene: NA; abundance: NA; j_gene: TRBJ1-1; v_gene: TRBV28; CDR3aa: CAVRENTEAFF
d_gene: NA; abundance: NA; j_gene: TRBJ1-2; v_gene: TRBV27; CDR3aa: CASSSAIKSYGYTF
d_gene: NA; abundance: NA; j_gene: TRBJ2-3; v_gene: TRBV7-9; CDR3aa: CASSLARGNTDTQYF
d_gene: NA; abundance: NA; j_gene: TRBJ1-2; v_gene: TRBV5-1; CDR3aa: CASSLAGGGIGYGYTF